This passage covers 4 T cell receptor beta chains from one sample sequenced in a study of blood T cell repertoires in COVID-19. Method: immunoSEQ multiplex PCR; TCRdb's copy keeps in-frame clones and lacks some. The sample contains a few hundred thousand clones, roughly 86% of which appear only once. Sequencing used peripheral blood. The receptors originated from a human donor in a cohort sampled during active COVID-19.

This sequence joins TRBV30 and TRBJ1-5, with 7 nucleotides matching TRBD1. The trim removed 2 bases at V and 7 bases at J, leaving 11 bases unmatched. Germline V gives CDR1 GTSNPN, CDR2 SVGIG (reference sequence). This CDR3 is built from 15 residues. CDR3 nucleotides: TGTGCCTGGAGTCCTTCGGGGACAGTAAAACAGCCCCAGCATTTT. It yields the protein CAWSPSGTVKQPQHF.

The V call is TRBV5-1, the J call TRBJ1-1, with TRBD1 as a possible D gene (5 bases). With 4 bases removed from V and 5 bases from J, the gap between germline ends came to 15 bases. The CDR3 is 14 residues long. CDR1 and CDR2 (germline): SGHRS, YFSETQ. CDR3 coding DNA: TGCGCCAGCAGCCCCTCCGGGACTCGGACTGAAGCTTTCTTT. This gives the protein CASSPSGTRTEAFF.

This chain uses TRBV20-1 with TRBJ1-1; tentative D call: TRBD1 (5 bases). The CDR3 is 10 residues long. The germline V and J ends were trimmed by 1 base and 10 bases, with 7 bases remaining between them. The germline gives CDR1 DFQATT, CDR2 SNEGSKA (reference sequence). The CDR3 spells CSARGQLAFF. CDR3 nucleotide sequence: TGCAGTGCTAGAGGACAGTTAGCTTTCTTT.

V and J are TRBV7-8 and TRBJ1-2, with D tentatively TRBD1 (5 bases). Trimming left V 6 bases short and J 1 base short, with 27 bases between. Per germline, CDR1 SGHVS and CDR2 FQNEAQ. The CDR3 extends over 19 amino acids. CDR3 loop: CASSPRTVGPTVFNYGYTF. The CDR3 DNA follows: TGTGCCAGCAGTCCCCGAACGGTCGGACCGACAGTCTTTAACTATGGCTACACCTTC.